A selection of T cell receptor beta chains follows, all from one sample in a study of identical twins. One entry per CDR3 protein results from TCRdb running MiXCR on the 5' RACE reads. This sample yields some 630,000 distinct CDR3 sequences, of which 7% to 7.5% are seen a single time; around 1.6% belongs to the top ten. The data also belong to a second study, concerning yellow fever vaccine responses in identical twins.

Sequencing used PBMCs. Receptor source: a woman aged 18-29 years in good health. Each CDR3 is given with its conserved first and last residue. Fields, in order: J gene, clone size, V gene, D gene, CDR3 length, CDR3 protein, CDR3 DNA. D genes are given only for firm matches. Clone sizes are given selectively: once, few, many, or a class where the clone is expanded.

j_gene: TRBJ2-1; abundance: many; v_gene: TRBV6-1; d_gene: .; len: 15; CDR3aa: CASSEFQYTYNEQFF; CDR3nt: TGTGCCAGCAGTGAATTTCAGTATACCTACAATGAGCAGTTCTTC
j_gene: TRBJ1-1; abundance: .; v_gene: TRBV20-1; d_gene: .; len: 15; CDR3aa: CSASQRDPGNTEAFF; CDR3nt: TGCAGTGCTAGCCAAAGGGACCCGGGAAACACTGAAGCTTTCTTT
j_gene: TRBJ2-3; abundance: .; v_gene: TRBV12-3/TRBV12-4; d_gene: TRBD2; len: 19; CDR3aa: CASSPGPGLGAASTDTQYF; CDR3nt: TGTGCCAGCAGTCCGGGACCGGGACTAGGGGCGGCTAGCACAGATACGCAGTATTTT
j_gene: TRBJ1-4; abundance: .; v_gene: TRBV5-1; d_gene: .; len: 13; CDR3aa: CASSPGTNEKLFF; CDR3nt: TGCGCCAGCAGCCCCGGAACTAATGAAAAACTGTTTTTT
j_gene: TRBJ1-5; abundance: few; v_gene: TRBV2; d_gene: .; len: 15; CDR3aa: CASSEMSSGNQPQHF; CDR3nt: TGTGCCAGCAGTGAAATGAGTTCTGGCAATCAGCCCCAGCATTTT
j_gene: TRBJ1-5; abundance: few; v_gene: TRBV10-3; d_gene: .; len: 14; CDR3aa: CAISESATNQPQHF; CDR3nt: TGTGCCATCAGTGAGTCGGCCACCAATCAGCCCCAGCATTTT
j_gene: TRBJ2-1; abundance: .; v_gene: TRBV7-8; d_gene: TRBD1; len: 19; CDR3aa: CASSLSAVRVGQGINEQFF; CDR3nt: TGTGCCAGCAGCTTAAGTGCGGTTCGGGTGGGACAGGGGATAAATGAGCAGTTCTTC
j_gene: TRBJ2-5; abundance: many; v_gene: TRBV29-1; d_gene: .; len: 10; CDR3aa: CSGRQETQYF; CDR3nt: TGCAGTGGACGACAAGAGACCCAGTACTTC
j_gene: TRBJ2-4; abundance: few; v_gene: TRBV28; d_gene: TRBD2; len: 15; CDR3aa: CATVTGASGGHFQYF; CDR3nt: TGTGCCACCGTTACGGGGGCTAGCGGGGGGCATTTTCAGTACTTC
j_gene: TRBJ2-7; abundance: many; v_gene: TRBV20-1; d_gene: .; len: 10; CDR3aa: CSAAGTEQYF; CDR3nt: TGCAGTGCCGCCGGGACCGAACAGTACTTC
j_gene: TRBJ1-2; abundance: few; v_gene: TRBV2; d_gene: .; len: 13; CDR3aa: CASTAGEIYGYTF; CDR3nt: TGTGCCAGCACTGCCGGGGAAATCTATGGCTACACCTTC
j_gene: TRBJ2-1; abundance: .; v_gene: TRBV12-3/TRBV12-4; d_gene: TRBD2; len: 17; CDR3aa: CASSSLGLAGGPGEQFF; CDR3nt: TGTGCCAGCAGCTCCCTGGGACTAGCGGGGGGGCCGGGGGAGCAGTTCTTC
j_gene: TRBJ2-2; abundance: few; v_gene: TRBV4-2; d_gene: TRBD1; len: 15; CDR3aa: CASKDGTGGSGELFF; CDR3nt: TGTGCCAGCAAAGACGGGACAGGGGGCTCCGGGGAGCTGTTTTTT
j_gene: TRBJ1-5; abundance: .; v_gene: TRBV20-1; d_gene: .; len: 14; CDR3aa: CSAGPGAGNQPQHF; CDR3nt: TGCAGTGCTGGGCCGGGGGCCGGCAATCAGCCCCAGCATTTT
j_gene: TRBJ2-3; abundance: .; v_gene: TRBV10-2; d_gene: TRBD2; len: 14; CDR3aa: CASQSSGSTDTQYF; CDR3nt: TGCGCCAGCCAGTCTAGCGGGAGCACAGATACGCAGTATTTT
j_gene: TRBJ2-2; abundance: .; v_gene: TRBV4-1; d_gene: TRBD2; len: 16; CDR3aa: CASSRVAGGGTGELFF; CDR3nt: TGCGCCAGCAGCCGAGTAGCGGGAGGGGGTACCGGGGAGCTGTTTTTT
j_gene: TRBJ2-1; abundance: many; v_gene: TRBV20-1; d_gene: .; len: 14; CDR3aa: CSARATGVGNEQFF; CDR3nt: TGCAGTGCTAGAGCGACGGGAGTAGGCAATGAGCAGTTCTTC
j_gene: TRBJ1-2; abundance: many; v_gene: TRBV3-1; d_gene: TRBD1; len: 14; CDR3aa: CASSPGTDNYGYTF; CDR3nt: TGTGCCAGCAGCCCGGGGACAGATAACTATGGCTACACCTTC
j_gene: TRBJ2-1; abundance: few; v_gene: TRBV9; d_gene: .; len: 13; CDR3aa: CASSVEPNNEQFF; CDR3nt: TGTGCCAGCAGCGTAGAGCCAAACAATGAGCAGTTCTTC
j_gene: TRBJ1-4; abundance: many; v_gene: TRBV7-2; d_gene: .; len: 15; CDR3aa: CASSPKTATNEKLFF; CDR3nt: TGTGCCAGCAGCCCTAAAACCGCAACTAATGAAAAACTGTTTTTT
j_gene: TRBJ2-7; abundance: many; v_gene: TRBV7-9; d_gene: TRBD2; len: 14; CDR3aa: CASVAGRFSDEQYF; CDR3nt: TGTGCCAGCGTAGCGGGAAGATTCTCCGACGAGCAGTACTTC
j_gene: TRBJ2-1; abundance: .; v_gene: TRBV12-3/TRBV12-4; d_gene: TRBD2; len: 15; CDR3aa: CASRRTSGYWDEQFF; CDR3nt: TGTGCCAGCAGGCGGACTAGCGGCTACTGGGATGAGCAGTTCTTC
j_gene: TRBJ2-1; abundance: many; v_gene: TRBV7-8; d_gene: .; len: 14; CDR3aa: CASSPLRGGNEQFF; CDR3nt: TGTGCCAGCAGCCCTTTACGCGGAGGCAATGAGCAGTTCTTC